Listed below are T cell receptor beta chains from one sample, sequenced in a study of blood T cell repertoires in COVID-19. Assay used: immunoSEQ multiplex PCR; TCRdb lists only in-frame clones, some missing. Of 85,000 to 95,000 clones in the sample, 89% were seen once. The sequenced sample consisted of peripheral blood. Receptors were obtained from an elderly woman with active COVID-19. The CDR3 runs from the conserved cysteine through the conserved F or W. Each record gives: clone size, V gene, D gene, J gene, CDR3 DNA, CDR3 protein. A D gene is named only where the DNA matches it firmly. Clone sizes are given selectively: once, few, many, or a class where the clone is expanded.

NA	TRBV28	NA	TRBJ2-7	TGTGCCAGCAGTTTACTGGGCCGCGAGCAGTACTTC	CASSLLGREQYF
NA	TRBV29-1	TRBD2	TRBJ2-7	TGCAGCGTTGAAGATCCGGGGGGAAGCTCCTACGAGCAGTACTTC	CSVEDPGGSSYEQYF
NA	TRBV6-6	TRBD2	TRBJ2-3	TGTGCCAGCAGTCGACTAGCGGGAGGCACAGATACGCAGTATTTT	CASSRLAGGTDTQYF
NA	TRBV12-1	NA	TRBJ2-7	TGTGCCAGCAGCCTGGGGGGTCGGGCCCCCGACGAGCAGTACTTC	CASSLGGRAPDEQYF
once	TRBV19	TRBD1	TRBJ1-6	TGTGCCAGTAGTACGACAGGGGTTTCACCCCTCCACTTT	CASSTTGVSPLHF
NA	TRBV27	NA	TRBJ1-6	TGTGCCAGCAGTTCAGAGCCGGGATTAAGGTCCTATAATTCACCCCTCCACTTT	CASSSEPGLRSYNSPLHF
NA	TRBV9	NA	TRBJ2-1	TGTGCCAGCAGCGTAGGAGGATCTATGGATGAGCAGTTCTTC	CASSVGGSMDEQFF
NA	TRBV7-8	TRBD2	TRBJ2-1	TGTGCCAGCAGCTTATATGGCGGGAGGGGGGGCGAGCAGTTCTTC	CASSLYGGRGGEQFF
few	TRBV10-3	TRBD2	TRBJ2-5	TGTGCCATCAGTAGCGGGGGGAAGGAGACCCAGTACTTC	CAISSGGKETQYF
NA	TRBV6-2/TRBV6-3	TRBD1	TRBJ2-4	TGTGCCAGCCGCCCCGGACAGGGGGACTTAGCCAAAAACATTCAGTACTTC	CASRPGQGDLAKNIQYF
few	TRBV5-3	NA	TRBJ1-5	TGTGCCAGAAGCTTGGGACAGGACAGTCAGCCCCAGCATTTT	CARSLGQDSQPQHF
NA	TRBV21-1	NA	TRBJ2-7	TGTGCCAGCAATTATTTCTACGAGCAGTACTTC	CASNYFYEQYF
NA	TRBV12-5	NA	TRBJ2-5	TGTGCTAGTGGTTCAGGGATAGAGACCCAGTACTTC	CASGSGIETQYF
NA	TRBV7-2	NA	TRBJ2-3	TGTGCCAGCAGCCTAAGCGGTGCAGATACGCAGTATTTT	CASSLSGADTQYF
NA	TRBV4-3	TRBD1	TRBJ2-4	TGCGCCAGCAGCCAAGATTTAGAGGACAGGACGGCCAAAAACATTCAGTACTTC	CASSQDLEDRTAKNIQYF
NA	TRBV12-1	NA	TRBJ2-1	TGTGCCAGCACCCGAAACCTGGACAGAAGCGGCTACAATGAGCAGTTCTTC	CASTRNLDRSGYNEQFF
NA	TRBV7-9	NA	TRBJ2-2	TGTGCCAGCAGCTTAGAGACAGCCACCGGGGAGCTGTTTTTT	CASSLETATGELFF
NA	TRBV15	TRBD1	TRBJ2-7	TGTGCCACCTGCCGGGACAGGAAGTGCTACGAGCAGTACTTC	CATCRDRKCYEQYF
NA	TRBV7-8	TRBD2	TRBJ2-3	TGTGCCAGCAGCTCGAGTCTAGCGGGGGTCACAGATACGCAGTATTTT	CASSSSLAGVTDTQYF
once	TRBV18	NA	TRBJ2-1	TGTGCCAGCTCACCAACCATGGATCGGGGTGAGCAGTTCTTC	CASSPTMDRGEQFF
NA	TRBV9	TRBD2	TRBJ2-3	TGTGCCAGCAGTATAGCGGGTACGCAGTATTTT	CASSIAGTQYF
once	TRBV28	NA	TRBJ1-1	TGTGCCAGCAGGTCGGGGTCAGGCACTGAAGCTTTCTTT	CASRSGSGTEAFF
NA	TRBV3-1/TRBV3-2	TRBD2	TRBJ2-1	TGTGCCAGCAGCCAAGGGACTAGCGGGAACGATGAGCAGTTCTTC	CASSQGTSGNDEQFF
NA	TRBV7-3	NA	TRBJ1-2	TGTGCCAGCAGCTCGAAACGGGGACACGGAGACTATGGCTACACCTTC	CASSSKRGHGDYGYTF
NA	TRBV19	TRBD2	TRBJ2-1	TGTGCCAGTAGTATCCCCACCATAGCGGGAGGGCCCTACAATGAGCAGTTCTTC	CASSIPTIAGGPYNEQFF
NA	TRBV19	TRBD1	TRBJ1-5	TGTGCCAGTCGACAGGGGAACCAGCCCCAGCATTTT	CASRQGNQPQHF
NA	TRBV2	NA	TRBJ1-5	TGTGCCAGCAGTTCGCCCGGGGGAAGCAATCAGCCCCAGCATTTT	CASSSPGGSNQPQHF
NA	TRBV25-1	NA	TRBJ1-1	TGTGCCAGCAGTGAATCCTCCGCCGGGTACACTGAAGCTTTCTTT	CASSESSAGYTEAFF
NA	TRBV6-5	NA	TRBJ2-1	TGTGCCAGCAGTCAATACGGTGAGCAGTTCTTC	CASSQYGEQFF
NA	TRBV19	TRBD2	TRBJ2-7	TGTGCCAGTAGTATCAGGACTAGCGGGAGTTACGAGCAGTACTTC	CASSIRTSGSYEQYF
NA	TRBV6-2/TRBV6-3	TRBD1	TRBJ2-7	TGTGCCAGCAGTTCACTCGTAGGACAGGGGAGGCGCGAGCAGTACTTC	CASSSLVGQGRREQYF
once	TRBV7-2	TRBD2	TRBJ2-5	TGTGCCAGCAGCCCGGGACTAGCGGGAGAGACCCAGTACTTC	CASSPGLAGETQYF
once	TRBV6-5	TRBD1	TRBJ2-7	TGTGCCAGCCTCGACAGGGGGTACGGTGAGCAGTACTTC	CASLDRGYGEQYF
NA	TRBV6-2/TRBV6-3	NA	TRBJ2-2	TGTGCCAGCAGTTCCCTCTCCGGGGAGCTGTTTTTT	CASSSLSGELFF
once	TRBV29-1	TRBD2	TRBJ2-7	TGCAGCGTTCGTAGCGGGAGCTCCTACGAGCAGTACTTC	CSVRSGSSYEQYF
NA	TRBV27	NA	TRBJ1-1	TGTGCCAGCAGTAACAGGGATAACACTGAAGCTTTCTTT	CASSNRDNTEAFF
NA	TRBV18	TRBD1	TRBJ1-3	TGTGCCAGCTCACGACCGACAGGGATCTCTGGAAACACCATATATTTT	CASSRPTGISGNTIYF
NA	TRBV18	NA	TRBJ2-2	TGTGCCAGCTCACCAGGACAAGCTTCGAACACCGGGGAGCTGTTTTTT	CASSPGQASNTGELFF
NA	TRBV28	TRBD2	TRBJ2-3	TGTGCCAGCAGTCTTGGGACCGGGGGGACTAGCACAGATACGCAGTATTTT	CASSLGTGGTSTDTQYF
once	TRBV6-8	NA	TRBJ2-6	TGTGCCAGCAGGGCCAACTCTGGGGCCAACGTCCTGACTTTC	CASRANSGANVLTF
NA	TRBV29-1	NA	TRBJ2-3	TGCAGCGTTGACTTGAGGGATACGCAGTATTTT	CSVDLRDTQYF
NA	TRBV7-9	NA	TRBJ1-4	TGTGCCAGCAGCTCGCAGGGTACTAATGAAAAACTGTTTTTT	CASSSQGTNEKLFF
NA	TRBV5-1	TRBD2	TRBJ2-5	TGCGCCAGCACCTGGGGGGGAGGGATCGAGGAGACCCAGTACTTC	CASTWGGGIEETQYF
NA	TRBV2	NA	TRBJ2-5	TGTGCCAGCAGTGAGTTGACACAACAAGAGACCCAGTACTTC	CASSELTQQETQYF
NA	TRBV7-2	TRBD1	TRBJ1-2	TGTGCCAGCAGCTTAGGGGTACAGGGGGCTAACTATGGCTACACCTTC	CASSLGVQGANYGYTF
NA	TRBV7-9	NA	TRBJ1-2	TGTGCCAGCAGCTTAGGACAGAACACTAACTATGGCTACACCTTC	CASSLGQNTNYGYTF
NA	TRBV1	NA	TRBJ1-1	TGCACCAGCAGCCAAGATCGGGGACAGGGGGAGTTCTTGAACACTGAAGCTTTCTTT	CTSSQDRGQGEFLNTEAFF
NA	TRBV27	NA	TRBJ2-7	TGTGCCAGCAGTTTGAGGCCTGTCTACGAGCAGTACTTC	CASSLRPVYEQYF
once	TRBV7-3	NA	TRBJ2-1	TGTGCCAGCAGCATCGGACTCCACAATGAGCAGTTCTTC	CASSIGLHNEQFF
NA	TRBV29-1	NA	TRBJ1-1	TGCAGCGTTGAAGACCCCTGGACAGCCGACTTGAACACTGAAGCTTTCTTT	CSVEDPWTADLNTEAFF
NA	TRBV27	TRBD1	TRBJ2-1	TGTGCCAGCAGTTTATGGGACAGGGGGTACAATGAGCAGTTCTTC	CASSLWDRGYNEQFF
NA	TRBV5-5	TRBD1	TRBJ2-7	TGTGCCAGCAGCTTGGGGGACAGGGCGAACGAGCAGTACTTC	CASSLGDRANEQYF
NA	TRBV6-1	NA	TRBJ1-1	TGTGCCAGCAGTGAAATGGGGCGAACTGAAGCTTTCTTT	CASSEMGRTEAFF
NA	TRBV7-6	NA	TRBJ2-7	TGTGCCAGCAGCGAAGGAGCGGGCCCCTTGTACGAGCAGTACTTC	CASSEGAGPLYEQYF
NA	TRBV9	NA	TRBJ2-3	TGTGCCAGCAGCCCGCGTGGACAAACCACAGATACGCAGTATTTT	CASSPRGQTTDTQYF